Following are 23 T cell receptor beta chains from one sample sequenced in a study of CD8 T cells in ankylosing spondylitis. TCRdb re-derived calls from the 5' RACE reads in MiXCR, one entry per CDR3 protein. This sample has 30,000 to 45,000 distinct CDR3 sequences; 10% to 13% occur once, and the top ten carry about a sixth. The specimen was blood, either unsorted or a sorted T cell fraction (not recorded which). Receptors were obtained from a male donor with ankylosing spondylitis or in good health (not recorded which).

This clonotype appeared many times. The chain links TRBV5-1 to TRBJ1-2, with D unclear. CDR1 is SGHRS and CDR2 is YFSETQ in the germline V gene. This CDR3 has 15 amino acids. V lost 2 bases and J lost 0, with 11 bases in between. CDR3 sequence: CASSLGPAANYGYTF. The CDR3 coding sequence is TGCGCCAGCAGCTTAGGTCCAGCCGCTAACTATGGCTACACCTTC.

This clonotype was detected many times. The CDR3 sequence is CASRFNTGELFF. In DNA, the CDR3 is TGTGCCAGCAGGTTCAACACCGGGGAGCTGTTTTTT. This rearrangement joins TRBV12-3 or TRBV12-4 to TRBJ2-2; no clear D gene. V lost 6 bases, J lost 2 bases, and 4 bases lay in between. The CDR3 is 12 residues long.

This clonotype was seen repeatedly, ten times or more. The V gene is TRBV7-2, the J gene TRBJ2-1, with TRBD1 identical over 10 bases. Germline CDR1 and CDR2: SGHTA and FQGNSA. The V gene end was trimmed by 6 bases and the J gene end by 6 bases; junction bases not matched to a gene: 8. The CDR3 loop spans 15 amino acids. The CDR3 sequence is CASRPPGQGSNEQFF. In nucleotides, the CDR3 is TGTGCCAGCAGGCCGCCGGGACAGGGGTCCAATGAGCAGTTCTTC.

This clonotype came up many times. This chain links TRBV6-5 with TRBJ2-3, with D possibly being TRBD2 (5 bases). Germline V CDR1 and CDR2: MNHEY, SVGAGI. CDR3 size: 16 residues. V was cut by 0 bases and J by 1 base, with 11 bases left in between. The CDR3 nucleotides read TGTGCCAGCAGTTACTCGATGGCGGAGGGCACAGATACGCAGTATTTT. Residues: CASSYSMAEGTDTQYF.

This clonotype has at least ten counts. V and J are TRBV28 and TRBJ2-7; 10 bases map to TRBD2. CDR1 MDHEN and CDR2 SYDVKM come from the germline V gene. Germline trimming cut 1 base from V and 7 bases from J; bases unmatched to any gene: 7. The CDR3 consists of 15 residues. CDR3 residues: CASSLSASGSREQYF. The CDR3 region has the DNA TGTGCCAGCAGTTTATCTGCTAGCGGGAGTCGGGAGCAGTACTTC.

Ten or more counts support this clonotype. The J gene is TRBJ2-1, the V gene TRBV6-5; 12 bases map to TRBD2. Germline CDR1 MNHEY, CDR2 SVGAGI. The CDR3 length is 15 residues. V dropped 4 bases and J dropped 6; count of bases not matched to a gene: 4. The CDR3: CASSSPTSGSNEQFF. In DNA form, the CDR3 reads TGTGCCAGCAGTTCCCCGACTAGCGGGAGCAATGAGCAGTTCTTC.

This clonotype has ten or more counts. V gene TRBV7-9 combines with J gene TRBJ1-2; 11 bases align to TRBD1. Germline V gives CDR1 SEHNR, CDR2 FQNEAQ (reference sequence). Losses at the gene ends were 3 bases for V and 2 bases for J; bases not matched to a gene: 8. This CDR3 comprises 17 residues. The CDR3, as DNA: TGTGCCAGCAGCTTCCGGGACAGGGGGTTAGCCAACTATGGCTACACCTTC. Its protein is CASSFRDRGLANYGYTF.

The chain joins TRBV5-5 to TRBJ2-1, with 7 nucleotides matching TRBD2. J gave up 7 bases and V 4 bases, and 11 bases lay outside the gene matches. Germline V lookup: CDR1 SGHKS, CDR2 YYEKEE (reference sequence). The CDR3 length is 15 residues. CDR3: CASSGERDKRNEQFF. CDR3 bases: TGTGCCAGCAGCGGAGAGCGGGATAAACGAAATGAGCAGTTCTTC.

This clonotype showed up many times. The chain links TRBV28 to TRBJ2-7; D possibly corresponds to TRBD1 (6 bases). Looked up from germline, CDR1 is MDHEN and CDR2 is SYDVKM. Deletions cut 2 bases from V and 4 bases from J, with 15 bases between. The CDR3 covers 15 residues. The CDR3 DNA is TGTGCCAGCAGTTTACGGTGGACAGCAGAGTACGAGCAGTACTTC. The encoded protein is CASSLRWTAEYEQYF.

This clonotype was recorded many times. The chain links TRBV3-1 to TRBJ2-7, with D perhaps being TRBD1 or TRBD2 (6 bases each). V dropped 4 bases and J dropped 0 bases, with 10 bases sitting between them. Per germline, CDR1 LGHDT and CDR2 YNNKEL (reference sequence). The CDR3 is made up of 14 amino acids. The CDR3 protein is CASSRGAVSYEQYF. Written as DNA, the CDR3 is TGTGCCAGCAGCCGGGGGGCGGTCTCCTACGAGCAGTACTTC.

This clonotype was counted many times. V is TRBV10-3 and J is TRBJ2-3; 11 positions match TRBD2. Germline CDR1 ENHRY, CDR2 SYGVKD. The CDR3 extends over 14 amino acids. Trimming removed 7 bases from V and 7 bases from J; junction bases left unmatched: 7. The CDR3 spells CAITSGLAENTQYF. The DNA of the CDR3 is TGTGCCATCACATCGGGACTAGCGGAGAATACGCAGTATTTT.

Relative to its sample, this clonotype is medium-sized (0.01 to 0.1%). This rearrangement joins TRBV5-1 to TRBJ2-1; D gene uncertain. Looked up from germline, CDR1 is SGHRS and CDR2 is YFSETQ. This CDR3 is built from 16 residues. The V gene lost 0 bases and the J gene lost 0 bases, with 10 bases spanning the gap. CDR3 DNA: TGCGCCAGCAGCTTGGCCCCCCCGAGCTCCTACAATGAGCAGTTCTTC. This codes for CASSLAPPSSYNEQFF.

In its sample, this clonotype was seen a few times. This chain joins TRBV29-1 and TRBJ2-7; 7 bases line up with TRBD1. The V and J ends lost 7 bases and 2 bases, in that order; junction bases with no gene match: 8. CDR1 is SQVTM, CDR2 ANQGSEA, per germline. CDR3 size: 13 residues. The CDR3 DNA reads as TGCAGCGCCCACCGGGACAGCCCCTACGAGCAGTACTTC. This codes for CSAHRDSPYEQYF.

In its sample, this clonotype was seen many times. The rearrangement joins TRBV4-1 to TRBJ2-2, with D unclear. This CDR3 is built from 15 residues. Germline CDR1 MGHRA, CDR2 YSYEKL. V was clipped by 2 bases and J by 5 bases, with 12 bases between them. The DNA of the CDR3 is TGCGCCAGCAGCCAACCCTGGGCTGGGACCGGGGAGCTGTTTTTT. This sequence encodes CASSQPWAGTGELFF.

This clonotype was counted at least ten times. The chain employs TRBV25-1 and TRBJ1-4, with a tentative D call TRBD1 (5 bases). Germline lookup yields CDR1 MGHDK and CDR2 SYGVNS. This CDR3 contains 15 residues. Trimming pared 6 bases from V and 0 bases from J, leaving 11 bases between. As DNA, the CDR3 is TGTGCCAGCAGCCCGGGGGGAGCAACTAATGAAAAACTGTTTTTT. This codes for CASSPGGATNEKLFF.

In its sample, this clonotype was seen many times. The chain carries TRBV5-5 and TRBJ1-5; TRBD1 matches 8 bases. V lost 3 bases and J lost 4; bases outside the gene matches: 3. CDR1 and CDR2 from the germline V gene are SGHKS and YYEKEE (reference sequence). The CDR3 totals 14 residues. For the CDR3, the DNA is TGTGCCAGCAGCTCGGACAGGGTGAATCAGCCCCAGCATTTT. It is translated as CASSSDRVNQPQHF.

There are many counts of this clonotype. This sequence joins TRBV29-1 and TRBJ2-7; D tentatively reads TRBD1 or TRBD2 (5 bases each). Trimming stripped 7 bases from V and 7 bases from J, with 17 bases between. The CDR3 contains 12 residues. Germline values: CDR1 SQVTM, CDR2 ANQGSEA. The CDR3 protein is CSARDGWGEQYF. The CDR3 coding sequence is TGCAGCGCCAGGGACGGATGGGGAGAGCAGTACTTC.

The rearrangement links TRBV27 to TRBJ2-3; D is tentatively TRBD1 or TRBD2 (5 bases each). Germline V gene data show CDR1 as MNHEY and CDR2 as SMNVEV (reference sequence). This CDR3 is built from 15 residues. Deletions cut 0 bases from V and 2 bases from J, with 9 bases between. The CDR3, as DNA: TGTGCCAGCAGTTTATCGGGGGTCCTCACAGATACGCAGTATTTT. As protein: CASSLSGVLTDTQYF.

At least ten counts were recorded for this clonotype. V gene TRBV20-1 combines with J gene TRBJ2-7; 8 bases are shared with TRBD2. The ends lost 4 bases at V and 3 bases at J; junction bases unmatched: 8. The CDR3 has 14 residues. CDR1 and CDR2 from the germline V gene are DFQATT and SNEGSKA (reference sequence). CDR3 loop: CSATPRTSNYEQYF. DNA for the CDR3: TGCAGTGCTACCCCGAGGACTAGCAACTACGAGCAGTACTTC.

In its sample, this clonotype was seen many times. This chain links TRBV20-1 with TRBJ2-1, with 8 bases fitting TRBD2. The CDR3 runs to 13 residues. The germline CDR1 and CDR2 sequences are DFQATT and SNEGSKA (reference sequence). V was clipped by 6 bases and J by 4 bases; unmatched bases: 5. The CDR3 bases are TGCAGTGCCGGGGCTAGCGGGTACAATGAGCAGTTCTTC. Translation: CSAGASGYNEQFF.

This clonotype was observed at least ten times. CDR3 bases: TGCGCCAGCAGCTTTCCAGCGGGAGGACCCAATGAGCAGTTCTTC. It is translated as CASSFPAGGPNEQFF. V and J are TRBV5-1 and TRBJ2-1, with 9 bases that match TRBD2. The CDR3 is 15 residues long. Germline assignment: CDR1 SGHRS and CDR2 YFSETQ. V lost 2 bases to trimming and J lost 6 bases; unmatched junction nucleotides: 6.

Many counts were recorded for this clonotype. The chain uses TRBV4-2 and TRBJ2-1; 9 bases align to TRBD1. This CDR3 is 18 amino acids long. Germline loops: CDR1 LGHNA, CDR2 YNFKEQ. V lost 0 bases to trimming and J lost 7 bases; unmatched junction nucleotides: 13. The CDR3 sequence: CASSQDRRTGDWGNEQFF. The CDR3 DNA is TGTGCCAGCAGCCAAGATCGAAGGACAGGGGATTGGGGAAATGAGCAGTTCTTC.

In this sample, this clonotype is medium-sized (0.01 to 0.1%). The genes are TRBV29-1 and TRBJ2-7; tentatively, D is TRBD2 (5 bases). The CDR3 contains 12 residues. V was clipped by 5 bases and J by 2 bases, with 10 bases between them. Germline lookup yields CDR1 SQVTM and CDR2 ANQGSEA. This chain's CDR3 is CSVIRGTYEQYF. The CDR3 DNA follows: TGCAGCGTTATACGGGGAACCTACGAGCAGTACTTC.